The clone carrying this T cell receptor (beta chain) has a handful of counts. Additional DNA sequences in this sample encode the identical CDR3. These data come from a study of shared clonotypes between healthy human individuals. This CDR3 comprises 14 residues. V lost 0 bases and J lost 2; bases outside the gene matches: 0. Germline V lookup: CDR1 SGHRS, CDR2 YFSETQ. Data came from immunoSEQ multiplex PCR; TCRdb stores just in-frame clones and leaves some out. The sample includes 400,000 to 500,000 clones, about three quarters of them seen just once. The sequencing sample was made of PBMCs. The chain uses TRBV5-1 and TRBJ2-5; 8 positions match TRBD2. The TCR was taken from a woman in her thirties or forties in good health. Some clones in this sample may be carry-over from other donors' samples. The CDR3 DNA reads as TGCGCCAGCAGCTTGGGACTAGCGCAAGAGACCCAGTACTTC. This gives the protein CASSLGLAQETQYF. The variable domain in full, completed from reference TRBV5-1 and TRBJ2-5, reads KAGVTQTPRYLIKTRGQQVTLSCSPISGHRSVSWYQQTPGQGLQFLFEYFSETQRNKGNFPGRFSGRQFSNSRSEMNVSTLELGDSALYLCASSLGLAQETQYFGPGTRLLVL.